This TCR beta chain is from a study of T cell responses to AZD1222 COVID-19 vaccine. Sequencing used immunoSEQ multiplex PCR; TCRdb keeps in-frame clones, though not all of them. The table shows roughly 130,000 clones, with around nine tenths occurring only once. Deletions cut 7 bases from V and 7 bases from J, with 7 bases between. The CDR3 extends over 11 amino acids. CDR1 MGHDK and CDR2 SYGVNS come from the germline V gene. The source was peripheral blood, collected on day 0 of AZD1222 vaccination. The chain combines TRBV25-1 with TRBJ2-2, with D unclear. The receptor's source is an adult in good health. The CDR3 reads CASTPGGELFF. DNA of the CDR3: TGTGCCAGCACCCCCGGCGGGGAGCTGTTTTTT.